This is a list of T cell receptor beta chains from one sample in a study of T cell responses to AZD1222 COVID-19 vaccine. Sequencing used immunoSEQ multiplex PCR; TCRdb keeps in-frame clones, though not all of them. The sample records 150,000 or so clones, 90% being singletons. The sample was peripheral blood, taken on day 0 of AZD1222 vaccination. These receptor sequences come from an adult in good health. CDR3s include the opening cysteine and the closing phenylalanine or tryptophan. A D gene is named only where the DNA matches it firmly. Clone size appears in some rows only: once, few, many, or a class for an expanded clone.

D gene	CDR3 length	clone size	V gene	J gene	CDR3 DNA	CDR3 protein
.	15	once	TRBV4-2	TRBJ2-3	TGTGCCAGCAGCCAAAGGGATCTCTCAGCAGATACGCAGTATTTT	CASSQRDLSADTQYF
.	17	.	TRBV7-9	TRBJ2-1	TGTGCCAGCAGCTTAGCGCTACAGCGAAAAGGGTACAATGAGCAGTTCTTC	CASSLALQRKGYNEQFF
.	16	once	TRBV4-3	TRBJ1-1	TGCGCCAGCAGCCAAGATCACAGTTACATGAACACTGAAGCTTTCTTT	CASSQDHSYMNTEAFF
TRBD1	15	.	TRBV15	TRBJ2-3	TGTGCCACTTACCGGGACAGGGTTAGCACAGATACGCAGTATTTT	CATYRDRVSTDTQYF
.	13	few	TRBV5-1	TRBJ1-1	TGCGCCAGCAGTGACAGTCAATACACTGAAGCTTTCTTT	CASSDSQYTEAFF
.	16	.	TRBV5-1	TRBJ1-4	TGCGCCAGCAGCTTTTCTCCGGGACCCATAAATGAAAAACTGTTTTTT	CASSFSPGPINEKLFF
.	14	.	TRBV19	TRBJ2-3	TGTGCCAGTAGTGGGTGGGGGGTAACAGATACGCAGTATTTT	CASSGWGVTDTQYF
TRBD1	11	.	TRBV30	TRBJ1-3	TGTGCCTGGAGTCAGGGGGACAGGTTTTATTTT	CAWSQGDRFYF
TRBD1	16	.	TRBV19	TRBJ1-1	TGTGCCAGTAGTATAAGGGTGACAGGGGTGAACACTGAAGCTTTCTTT	CASSIRVTGVNTEAFF
.	13	.	TRBV9	TRBJ2-3	TGTGCCAGCAGCTTCACTCCGGGAGATACGCAGTATTTT	CASSFTPGDTQYF
.	15	.	TRBV7-9	TRBJ2-2	TGTGCCAGCAGCCAGGGACTGCTAAGAACCGGGGAGCTGTTTTTT	CASSQGLLRTGELFF
TRBD1	14	.	TRBV27	TRBJ1-4	TGTGCCAGCAGTTCCGACAGGGCCAATGAAAAACTGTTTTTT	CASSSDRANEKLFF
.	14	.	TRBV6-4	TRBJ1-2	TGTGCCAGCAGTGAAGGCCAGGGCGGTGGTGGCTACACCTTC	CASSEGQGGGGYTF
.	14	.	TRBV7-6	TRBJ2-7	TGTGCCAGCAGCTGGCAGGCGGGGGCAGAAGAGCAGTACTTC	CASSWQAGAEEQYF
.	16	.	TRBV25-1	TRBJ1-2	TGTGCCAGCAGTGAATGGCGGTCGGGAGATAAGGGTGGCTACACCTTC	CASSEWRSGDKGGYTF
.	14	.	TRBV5-1	TRBJ1-1	TGCGCCAGCAGCTTGGGTAGAGACAGGTCTGAAGCTTTCTTT	CASSLGRDRSEAFF
TRBD2	17	.	TRBV9	TRBJ2-1	TGTGCCAGCAGCGCACACCCTAGCGGAAGCTCCTACAATGAGCAGTTCTTC	CASSAHPSGSSYNEQFF
.	14	.	TRBV5-6	TRBJ2-2	TGTGCCAGCAACCTAGATGGGGGTACCGGGGAGCTGTTTTTT	CASNLDGGTGELFF
TRBD1	17	.	TRBV13	TRBJ1-1	TGTGCCAGCAGCTTAGGGGGACAGGAGAACATGAACACTGAAGCTTTCTTT	CASSLGGQENMNTEAFF
.	15	.	TRBV27	TRBJ2-5	TGTGCCAGCAGTTCTGGCGCAGGGGAGTGGGAGACCCAGTACTTC	CASSSGAGEWETQYF
.	13	.	TRBV12-3/TRBV12-4	TRBJ1-6	TGTGCCAGCAGCTCTGGACATCCCGGTCCCCTCCACTTT	CASSSGHPGPLHF
.	17	.	TRBV27	TRBJ1-5	TGTGCCAGCAGTCCCCGACCTTGGTCGATGACGCATCAGCCCCAGCATTTT	CASSPRPWSMTHQPQHF
.	14	.	TRBV28	TRBJ1-5	TGTGCCAGCAGTTTTTGGGAGGGAAATCAGCCCCAGCATTTT	CASSFWEGNQPQHF
.	12	.	TRBV19	TRBJ2-7	TGTGCCTCTTCCGGGGATTCCTACGAGCAGTACTTC	CASSGDSYEQYF
.	15	.	TRBV18	TRBJ1-1	TGTGCCAGCTCACCAGTCGGGGGCGCGGGTACTGAAGCTTTCTTT	CASSPVGGAGTEAFF
.	14	.	TRBV5-1	TRBJ1-5	TGCGCCAGCAGCTTGCAGCCCGGCAATCAGCCCCAGCATTTT	CASSLQPGNQPQHF
.	13	.	TRBV19	TRBJ2-7	TGTGCCAGTAGTATGGGGACATCCTACGAGCAGTACTTC	CASSMGTSYEQYF
TRBD1	13	.	TRBV12-3/TRBV12-4	TRBJ1-6	TGTGCCAGCAGTTCACTGACAGGGCCACCCCTCCACTTT	CASSSLTGPPLHF
TRBD1	14	.	TRBV5-1	TRBJ2-3	TGCGCCAGCAGCTTAACCGGGACAGCCGATACGCAGTATTTT	CASSLTGTADTQYF
TRBD1	15	.	TRBV28	TRBJ1-2	TGTGCCAGCAGTTTAATGTCAGGGGGAGTGGGAGGCTACACCTTC	CASSLMSGGVGGYTF
.	13	once	TRBV2	TRBJ1-1	TGTGCCAGCAGTGAACGGGGGTTTACTGAAGCTTTCTTT	CASSERGFTEAFF
TRBD2	16	few	TRBV4-2	TRBJ2-7	TGTGCCAGCAGCCAAGACGAGGGCGGGGGTTCCAACGAGCAGTACTTC	CASSQDEGGGSNEQYF
TRBD1	13	.	TRBV19	TRBJ2-5	TGTGCCAGTAGCCCGGGACAGTTCGAGACCCAGTACTTC	CASSPGQFETQYF
.	13	.	TRBV7-9	TRBJ2-5	TGTGCCAGCAGCTTACCTGGGGCAGAGACCCAGTACTTC	CASSLPGAETQYF
.	15	.	TRBV5-1	TRBJ2-2	TGCGCCAGCACCCCGGGCGACCTCGGCACCGGGGAGCTGTTTTTT	CASTPGDLGTGELFF
.	14	.	TRBV7-3	TRBJ1-2	TGTGCCAGCAGTGGAGACAGGAGTAACTATGGCTACACCTTC	CASSGDRSNYGYTF
.	11	.	TRBV6-5	TRBJ2-7	TGTGCCAGCTTTGAGGGTTACGAGCAGTACTTC	CASFEGYEQYF
TRBD2	13	.	TRBV5-4	TRBJ2-7	TGTGCCAGCAGCTTTAGCGGGGGTCACGAGCAGTACTTC	CASSFSGGHEQYF
.	14	.	TRBV11-3	TRBJ2-2	TGTGCCAGCAGCTTTAACTTAGCGACCGGGGAGCTGTTTTTT	CASSFNLATGELFF
.	12	.	TRBV7-9	TRBJ2-3	TGTGCCAGCAGCAAGAGCACAGATACGCAGTATTTT	CASSKSTDTQYF
TRBD1	14	.	TRBV6-2/TRBV6-3	TRBJ1-1	TGTGCCAGCAGTTACACCGGGGACAGTTTCGGGGCTTTCTTT	CASSYTGDSFGAFF
.	16	.	TRBV6-2/TRBV6-3	TRBJ2-5	TGTGCCAGCAGTTACTCCGGGGGCCCAGGCCAAGAGACCCAGTACTTC	CASSYSGGPGQETQYF
.	12	.	TRBV25-1	TRBJ2-3	TGTGCCAGCAGTGGCCATTGGGATACGCAGTATTTT	CASSGHWDTQYF
.	12	.	TRBV28	TRBJ1-4	TGTGCCAGCAAGGGAGGGGGTGAAAAACTGTTTTTT	CASKGGGEKLFF
.	15	.	TRBV7-2	TRBJ1-2	TGTGCCAGCAGCTTACACGGCGGCCTTAACTATGGCTACACCTTC	CASSLHGGLNYGYTF
.	13	.	TRBV2	TRBJ1-4	TGTGCCAGCAGCCCAACCCCAGGAGAAAAACTGTTTTTT	CASSPTPGEKLFF
TRBD2	15	.	TRBV6-4	TRBJ2-3	TGTGCCAGCACCCCTAAAGCGGGGAGCACAGATACGCAGTATTTT	CASTPKAGSTDTQYF
.	15	.	TRBV4-3	TRBJ1-4	TGCGCCAGCAGCCAAGATGAGTTCCCTAATGAAAAACTGTTTTTT	CASSQDEFPNEKLFF